This TCR beta chain was documented in a study of blood T cell repertoires in COVID-19. Study background: Samples of COVID-19 (acute and convalescent) were obtained from the United States, Italy and Spain. Sources were T cells, B-cell-depleted T cells, or PBMCs; the material itself was cDNA or gDNA.

This clone was picked up one time. Under the authors' procedure: Cell counts per sample came from amplifying reference gene primers. The method was immunoSEQ multiplex PCR; TCRdb's version includes in-frame clones alone and lacks a portion of them. V, J and clone size reflect that table, while D and trimming were determined from the DNA. In the table there are around 80,000 clones, 88% of which are singletons. Germline assignment: CDR1 WSHSY and CDR2 SAAADI. Trimming stripped 5 bases from V and 7 bases from J, with 17 bases between. The CDR3 is 15 residues long. This TCR was sampled from a human donor in a cohort sampled during active COVID-19. The sample taken for sequencing was peripheral blood. This rearrangement joins TRBV10-2 to TRBJ1-4; possible D gene TRBD1, 6 bases. CDR3 loop: CASSRTDSTFEKLFF. CDR3 in DNA: TGCGCCAGCAGTCGGACAGACAGCACTTTTGAAAAACTGTTTTTT.